The 18 T cell receptor beta chains below all came from one sample that was sequenced in a study of blood T cell repertoires in COVID-19. Method: immunoSEQ multiplex PCR; TCRdb's copy keeps in-frame clones and lacks some. The sample has under 150,000 clones, roughly 76% seen once. Sequenced input: peripheral blood. The receptors originated from a human donor with acute or convalescent COVID-19. The donor label of this sample is uncertain.

The CDR3 DNA sequence: TGTGCCAGCAGTTCTGGACAGGGAATGAGTTCACCCCTCCACTTT. It yields the protein CASSSGQGMSSPLHF. The J gene is TRBJ1-6, the V gene TRBV28; 8 nucleotides line up with TRBD1. The CDR3 extends over 15 amino acids. Germline trimming cut 4 bases from V and 9 bases from J; bases unmatched to any gene: 8. CDR1 and CDR2 from the germline V gene are MDHEN and SYDVKM.

V usage is TRBV6-5 and J usage is TRBJ2-2; 8 bases map to TRBD1. The CDR3 has 15 residues. Germline values: CDR1 MNHEY, CDR2 SVGAGI. Unmatched junction bases numbered 3, after V lost 6 bases and J lost 0 bases. CDR3 residues: CASSMGQANTGELFF. The CDR3 DNA sequence: TGTGCCAGCAGCATGGGACAGGCGAACACCGGGGAGCTGTTTTTT.

This chain connects TRBV2 to TRBJ1-1; D is unclear. This CDR3 region has 12 residues. Trimming left V 6 bases short and J 6 bases short, with 11 bases between. CDR1 and CDR2 from the germline V gene are SNHLY and FYNNEI. This CDR3 reads CASRLLTAEAFF. The CDR3 bases are TGTGCCAGCAGGCTCCTTACGGCTGAAGCTTTCTTT.

This clone was seen more than once but under ten times. The chain employs TRBV6-5 and TRBJ2-7, with 10 bases matching TRBD2. The junction had 3 bases not matched to a gene; V was cut back by 5 bases and J by 5 bases. The CDR3 length is 13 residues. Germline CDR1 and CDR2: MNHEY and SVGAGI. This CDR3 reads CASSTSGVHEQYF. The CDR3 nucleotides are TGTGCCAGCAGTACTAGCGGGGTACACGAGCAGTACTTC.

This rearrangement joins TRBV11-2 to TRBJ2-7, with 8 nucleotides matching TRBD1. CDR1 SGHAT and CDR2 FQNNGV come from the germline V gene. The CDR3 covers 16 residues. J was trimmed by 2 bases and V by 0 bases; bases with no gene match: 6. CDR3 region: CASSLDRGQDTYEQYF. In DNA, the CDR3 is TGTGCCAGCAGCTTAGATCGGGGACAGGACACCTACGAGCAGTACTTC. Filled out from reference TRBV11-2 and TRBJ2-7, the complete variable domain reads EAGVAQSPRYKIIEKRQSVAFWCNPISGHATLYWYQQILGQGPKLLIQFQNNGVVDDSQLPKDRFSAERLKGVDSTLKIQPAKLEDSAVYLCASSLDRGQDTYEQYFGPGTRLTVT.

The V call is TRBV5-1, the J call TRBJ2-1; possibly TRBD1 for D (6 bases). V lost 0 bases and J 8 bases, leaving 12 bases between the germline ends. Germline-derived CDR1 and CDR2 are SGHRS and YFSETQ. This CDR3 comprises 14 residues. CDR3 coding DNA: TGCGCCAGCAGCTTGGACGGGACAAATGATGAGCAGTTCTTC. It is translated as CASSLDGTNDEQFF.

This clone appeared once. The V call is TRBV9, the J call TRBJ1-5, with D perhaps TRBD1 (6 bases). Trimming left V 3 bases short and J 7 bases short, with 14 bases between. The CDR3 totals 14 residues. In germline, CDR1 is SGDLS, CDR2 YYNGEE. The CDR3 spells CASSARDRLQPQHF. The DNA for the CDR3 is TGTGCCAGCAGCGCCCGAGACAGGTTACAGCCCCAGCATTTT.

The chain has TRBV19 and TRBJ1-2; 12 nucleotides align to TRBD1. Germline V gives CDR1 LNHDA, CDR2 SQIVND (reference sequence). With 6 bases clipped from V and 6 bases from J, the junction kept 14 bases outside the gene matches. The CDR3 totals 17 residues. CDR3 loop: CASRVGTGGAGRDGYTF. The CDR3 DNA reads TGTGCCAGTAGGGTCGGGACAGGGGGCGCCGGAAGGGATGGCTACACCTTC.

The genes are TRBV7-2 and TRBJ2-3, with 8 bases that match TRBD1. The germline gives CDR1 SGHTA, CDR2 FQGNSA. V gave up 5 bases and J gave up 7 bases; unmatched junction bases: 11. The CDR3 is 15 amino acids. DNA for the CDR3: TGTGCCAGCAGCCGGTCCCGGGACAGGACGAATACGCAGTATTTT. Its protein is CASSRSRDRTNTQYF.

The chain has TRBV6-5 and TRBJ2-2; TRBD2 agrees at 7 bases. The CDR3 runs to 16 residues. CDR1 is MNHEY, CDR2 SVGAGI, per germline. The V gene end was trimmed by 2 bases and the J gene end by 4 bases; junction bases not matched to a gene: 7. The CDR3 bases are TGTGCCAGCAGTTACGGACTAGGCGGAGTCACCGGGGAGCTGTTTTTT. Protein product: CASSYGLGGVTGELFF.

J is TRBJ2-7 and V is TRBV3-1 (or the pseudogene TRBV3-2), with D possibly matching TRBD2 (6 bases). CDR1 and CDR2 (germline): LGHDT, YNNKEL (reference sequence). CDR3 length: 15 amino acids. The V and J ends lost 3 bases and 5 bases respectively, with 17 bases between them. CDR3 sequence (DNA): TGTGCCAGCAGCCAGGGCCGACTAGTTCGGGACGAGCAGTACTTC. Translating gives CASSQGRLVRDEQYF.

The chain joins TRBV30 to TRBJ1-1, with no clear D. The V gene's germline CDR1 is GTSNPN and CDR2 SVGIG (reference sequence). CDR3 length: 15 residues. V gave up 5 bases and J gave up 4 bases, with 20 bases separating them. As DNA, the CDR3 is TGTGCCTGGGGTCTGGGAGGGATAGGAGGCACTGAAGCTTTCTTT. Its protein product is CAWGLGGIGGTEAFF.

The chain joins TRBV18 to TRBJ1-1; 9 positions agree with TRBD1. The CDR3 totals 16 residues. Germline CDR1 KGHSH, CDR2 LQKENI. V gave up 4 bases and J gave up 5 bases; unmatched junction bases: 11. CDR3 sequence: CASSRYQDRGGTEAFF. The CDR3 region has the DNA TGTGCCAGCTCACGATACCAAGACAGGGGGGGGACTGAAGCTTTCTTT. Based on the CDR3 plus reference TRBV18 and TRBJ1-1, the full variable domain is NAGVMQNPRHLVRRRGQEARLRCSPMKGHSHVYWYRQLPEEGLKFMVYLQKENIIDESGMPKERFSAEFPKEGPSILRIQQVVRGDSAAYFCASSRYQDRGGTEAFFGQGTRLTVV.

This chain uses TRBV19 with TRBJ2-5, with 7 bases aligning to TRBD1. Germline lookup yields CDR1 LNHDA and CDR2 SQIVND (reference sequence). The CDR3 loop spans 13 amino acids. With V trimmed by 5 bases and J by 1 base, 1 base remained unmatched. In nucleotides, the CDR3 is TGTGCCAGTAGTCGGGACAGCCAAGAGACCCAGTACTTC. Residues: CASSRDSQETQYF.

This chain uses TRBV3-1 (or the pseudogene TRBV3-2) with TRBJ1-5, with D possibly being TRBD1 (6 bases). This CDR3 is 15 amino acids long. Germline V lookup: CDR1 LGHDT, CDR2 YNNKEL (reference sequence). Trimming cost V 1 base and J 2 bases, with 9 bases left between them. CDR3 in amino acids: CASSQGQARNQPQHF. CDR3 sequence (DNA): TGTGCCAGCAGCCAAGGACAGGCCCGCAATCAGCCCCAGCATTTT.

This clone occurred once. The chain joins TRBV19 to TRBJ1-2; unclear D gene. CDR1 and CDR2 from the germline V gene are LNHDA and SQIVND (reference sequence). The length of the CDR3 is 11 residues. V lost 9 bases and J lost 0, with 5 bases in between. Written as DNA, the CDR3 is TGTGCCAGCCGGGCTAACTATGGCTACACCTTC. Translation: CASRANYGYTF.

This chain uses TRBV27 with TRBJ2-6; 12 bases agree with TRBD1. This CDR3 comprises 18 residues. Unmatched junction bases numbered 5, after V lost 3 bases and J lost 2 bases. Germline values: CDR1 MNHEY, CDR2 SMNVEV (reference sequence). The CDR3 sequence is CASSFLGTGGTGANVLTF. The DNA of the CDR3 is TGTGCCAGCAGTTTTTTAGGGACAGGGGGCACTGGGGCCAACGTCCTGACTTTC.

This clone has only one observation. This chain connects TRBV7-8 to TRBJ1-2, with 7 bases that match TRBD1. The CDR3 consists of 15 residues. CDR1 is SGHVS, CDR2 FQNEAQ, per germline. Losses at the gene ends were 5 bases for V and 1 base for J; bases not matched to a gene: 7. Here the CDR3 DNA reads TGTGCCAGCAGCCCAACGACAGGGCTTAACTATGGCTACACCTTC. It is translated as CASSPTTGLNYGYTF.